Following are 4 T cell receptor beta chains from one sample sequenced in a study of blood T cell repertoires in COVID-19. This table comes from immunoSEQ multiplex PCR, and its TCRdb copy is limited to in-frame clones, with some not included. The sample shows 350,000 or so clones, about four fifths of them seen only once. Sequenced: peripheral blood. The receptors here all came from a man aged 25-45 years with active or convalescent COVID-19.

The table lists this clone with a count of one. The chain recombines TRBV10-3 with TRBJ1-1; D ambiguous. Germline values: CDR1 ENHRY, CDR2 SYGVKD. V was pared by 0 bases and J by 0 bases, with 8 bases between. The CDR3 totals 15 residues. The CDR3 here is CAISESIRVNTEAFF. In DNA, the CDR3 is TGTGCCATCAGTGAGTCGATTCGGGTGAACACTGAAGCTTTCTTT.

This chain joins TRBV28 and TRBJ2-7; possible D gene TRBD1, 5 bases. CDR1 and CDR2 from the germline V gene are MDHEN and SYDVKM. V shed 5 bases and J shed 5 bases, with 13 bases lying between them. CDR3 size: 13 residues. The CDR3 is CASSQGHRNEQYF. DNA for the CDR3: TGTGCCAGCAGTCAAGGACACAGGAACGAGCAGTACTTC.

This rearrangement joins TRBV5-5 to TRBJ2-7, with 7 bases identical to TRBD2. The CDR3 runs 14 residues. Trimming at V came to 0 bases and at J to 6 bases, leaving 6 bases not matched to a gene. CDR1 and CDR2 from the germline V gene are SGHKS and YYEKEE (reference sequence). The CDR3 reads CASSLAGGPSEQYF. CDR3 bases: TGTGCCAGCAGCTTGGCGGGGGGTCCGTCCGAGCAGTACTTC.

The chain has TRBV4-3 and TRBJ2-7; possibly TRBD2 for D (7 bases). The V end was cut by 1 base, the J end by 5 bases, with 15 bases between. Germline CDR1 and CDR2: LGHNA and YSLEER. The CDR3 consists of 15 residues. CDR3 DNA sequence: TGCGCCAGCAGCCAAGTGGGGGGGGGCATCGACGAGCAGTACTTC. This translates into CASSQVGGGIDEQYF.